This TCR beta chain emerged from a study of radiotherapy plus CTLA-4 blockade in lung cancer. The protocol was immunoSEQ multiplex PCR, while the TCRdb copy is restricted to in-frame clones and leaves out a portion. The table shows tens of thousands of clones, with less than 85% occurring only once. Focal radiation plus CTLA-4 blockade with ipilimumab was given to patients with chemo-refractory metastatic non-small-cell lung cancer. The germline gives CDR1 SNHLY, CDR2 FYNNEI. This CDR3 comprises 11 residues. V was pared by 3 bases and J by 15 bases, with 9 bases between. The TCR originated in a human donor with non-small cell lung cancer who had stable disease on radiotherapy plus ipilimumab. The chain couples TRBV2 to TRBJ1-6; D is undetermined. The sequences come from peripheral blood, collected from a patient treated with radiotherapy plus ipilimumab. The CDR3 nucleotides are TGTGCCAGCAGTGACGTGGCCCTCCTCCACTTT. As protein: CASSDVALLHF. Together with reference TRBV2 and TRBJ1-6, the CDR3 gives the full variable domain: EPEVTQTPSHQVTQMGQEVILRCVPISNHLYFYWYRQILGQKVEFLVSFYNNEISEKSEIFDDQFSVERPDGSNFTLKIRSTKLEDSAMYFCASSDVALLHFGNGTRLTVT.